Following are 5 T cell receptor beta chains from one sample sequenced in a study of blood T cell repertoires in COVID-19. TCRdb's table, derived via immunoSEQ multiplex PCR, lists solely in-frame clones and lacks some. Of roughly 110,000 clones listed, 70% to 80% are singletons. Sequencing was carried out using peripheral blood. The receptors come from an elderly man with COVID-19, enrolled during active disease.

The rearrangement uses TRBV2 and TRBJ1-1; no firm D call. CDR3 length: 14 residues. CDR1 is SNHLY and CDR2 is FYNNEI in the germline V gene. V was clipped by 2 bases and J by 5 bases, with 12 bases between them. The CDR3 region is CASSELSSRTEAFF. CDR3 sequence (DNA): TGTGCCAGCAGTGAACTTTCGAGTCGGACTGAAGCTTTCTTT.

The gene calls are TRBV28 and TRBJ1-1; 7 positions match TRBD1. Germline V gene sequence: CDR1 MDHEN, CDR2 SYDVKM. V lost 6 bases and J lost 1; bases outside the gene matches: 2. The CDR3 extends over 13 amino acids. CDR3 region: CASREGANTEAFF. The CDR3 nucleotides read TGTGCCAGCAGGGAGGGGGCGAACACTGAAGCTTTCTTT.

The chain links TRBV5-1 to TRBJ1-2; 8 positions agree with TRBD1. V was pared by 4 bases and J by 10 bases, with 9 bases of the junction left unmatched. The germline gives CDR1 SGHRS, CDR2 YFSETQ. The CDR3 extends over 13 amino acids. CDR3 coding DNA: TGCGCCAGCAGCCCCGGGACAGGTCATGTCTACACCTTC. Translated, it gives CASSPGTGHVYTF.

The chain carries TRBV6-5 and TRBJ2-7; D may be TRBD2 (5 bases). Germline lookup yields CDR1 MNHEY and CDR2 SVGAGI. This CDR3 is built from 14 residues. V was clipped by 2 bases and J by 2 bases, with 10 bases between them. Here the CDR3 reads CASSYMGAAYEQYF. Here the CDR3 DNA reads TGTGCCAGCAGTTACATGGGAGCGGCCTACGAGCAGTACTTC.

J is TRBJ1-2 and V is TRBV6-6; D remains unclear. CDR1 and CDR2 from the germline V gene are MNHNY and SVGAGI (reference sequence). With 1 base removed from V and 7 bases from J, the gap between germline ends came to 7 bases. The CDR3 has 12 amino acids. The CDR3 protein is CASSYLEGGYTF. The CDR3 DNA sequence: TGTGCCAGCAGTTACTTGGAGGGTGGCTACACCTTC.